This T cell receptor (beta chain) was recorded in a study of cytomegalovirus exposure and HLA in healthy donors. Donors came from a validation cohort of over a hundred subjects, distinct from the first 666-subject cohort. The table came from immunoSEQ multiplex PCR; TCRdb's copy has only in-frame clones and leaves some out. The sample consists of 110,000 or so clones, around 88% of them appearing once. Germline V gives CDR1 SGHDT, CDR2 YYEEEE. The CDR3 covers 18 residues. Unmatched junction bases numbered 10, after V lost 2 bases and J lost 4 bases. The sequenced material came from PBMCs. This receptor was obtained from a man between 18 and 29 years old in good health and CMV-seronegative. J is TRBJ2-2 and V is TRBV5-6; 11 bases line up with TRBD2. The CDR3 nucleotides are TGTGCCAGCAGCTTCCTTAATAGCGGGAGGGAATTCACCGGGGAGCTGTTTTTT. Its protein is CASSFLNSGREFTGELFF.